This TCR beta chain was recovered during a study of post-analysis software for immune sequencing data. Study in general: Relapsing-remitting, secondary progressive and progressive-relapsing forms of multiple sclerosis all featured among disease courses.

The germline gives CDR1 MNHEY, CDR2 SVGAGI. This CDR3 has 11 residues. Trimming took off 8 bases at V and 8 bases at J, with 12 bases between the two ends. Concerning this clonotype: The antigen is undetermined.

Overall study findings and caveats: Batch-matched samples strongly co-clustered by F measure. TRBV segments more frequent in patients than in controls numbered several and included TRBV5-6, TRBV5-1 and TRBV20-1. Normalized Chao1 diversity was significantly lower in multiple sclerosis patients than in controls.

Prepared TCR beta cDNA libraries contained unique molecular identifiers. The source material, roughly 0.9 to 11 million T cells, gave rise to roughly 0.5 million cDNA molecules. TCRdb re-called the PCR reads through MiXCR, storing one row per CDR3 protein. The repertoire has under 900,000 distinct CDR3 sequences, approximately 57% of them found once; the top ten carry about 4.5%. The chain has TRBV6-5 and TRBJ1-2, with D possibly TRBD1 on 5 matching bases. This receptor was taken from a girl aged 5-17 years with multiple sclerosis. The source material was blood. The CDR3 here is CASGTAWGYTF. The DNA for the CDR3 is TGTGCCAGCGGGACCGCCTGGGGCTACACCTTC.